Listed below are T cell receptor beta chains from one sample, sequenced in a study of graft-versus-host responses after intestinal transplantation. The protocol was immunoSEQ multiplex PCR, while the TCRdb copy is restricted to in-frame clones and leaves out a portion. Altogether about 89,000 clones are present, approximately 92% being singletons, with the ten largest covering about 0.29%. The antigens these receptors bind are not known. Sequencing was performed on unstimulated CD4+ T cells sorted from spleen or lymph node cells, taken before intestinal transplant. The receptors stem from a human donor who received an intestinal transplant. Each CDR3 is given with its conserved first and last residue. Fields, in order: J gene, D gene, V gene, clone size, CDR3 protein, CDR3 DNA. A D gene is named only where the DNA matches it firmly. Some rows mark clone size as missing; the rest say once, few, many or name a class of expanded clone.

TRBJ2-3,TRBD2,TRBV30,.,CAGIAGGPGTQYF,TGTGCCGGAATAGCGGGAGGGCCTGGTACGCAGTATTTT
TRBJ1-2,.,TRBV19,.,CASSKQAPYGYTF,TGTGCCAGTAGTAAGCAGGCACCCTATGGCTACACCTTC
TRBJ2-1,.,TRBV7-2,.,CASSRDLARTNDEQFF,TGTGCCAGCAGCCGTGACCTAGCGAGGACTAACGATGAGCAGTTCTTC
TRBJ2-1,TRBD2,TRBV5-1,.,CASSWAIRLAGGSSYNEQFF,TGCGCCAGCAGCTGGGCAATACGGCTAGCGGGAGGGAGCTCCTACAATGAGCAGTTCTTC
TRBJ1-2,.,TRBV2,.,CASSEAVGQAYTF,TGTGCCAGCAGTGAAGCGGTAGGGCAGGCCTACACCTTC
TRBJ1-1,.,TRBV6-6,.,CASSVNTEAFF,TGTGCCAGCAGTGTGAACACTGAAGCTTTCTTT
TRBJ1-4,.,TRBV7-2,.,CASSLRQAQTLFF,TGTGCCAGCAGTCTTAGACAGGCCCAAACACTGTTTTTT
TRBJ1-2,.,TRBV5-1,.,CASSLEGTNYGYTF,TGCGCCAGCAGCTTGGAGGGGACTAACTATGGCTACACCTTC
TRBJ1-1,.,TRBV9,.,CASSVAAVNTEAFF,TGTGCCAGCAGCGTAGCTGCCGTGAACACTGAAGCTTTCTTT
TRBJ2-7,TRBD2,TRBV6-5,.,CASSDSGTSGYEQYF,TGTGCCAGCAGTGACTCCGGGACTAGCGGATACGAGCAGTACTTC
TRBJ2-3,.,TRBV29-1,.,CSVAKTRGEGFTDTQYF,TGCAGCGTTGCTAAAACCCGGGGAGAGGGCTTCACAGATACGCAGTATTTT
TRBJ1-1,.,TRBV6-6,.,CASRSTANTEAFF,TGTGCCAGCAGGTCAACAGCGAACACTGAAGCTTTCTTT
TRBJ2-6,.,TRBV7-2,.,CASSLVSRASGANVLTF,TGTGCCAGCAGCTTAGTGAGCCGGGCCTCTGGGGCCAACGTCCTGACTTTC
TRBJ2-3,TRBD2,TRBV5-1,.,CASSWGLASSTDTQYF,TGCGCCAGCAGCTGGGGACTAGCGAGCAGCACAGATACGCAGTATTTT
TRBJ1-1,TRBD1,TRBV30,once,CAWDRGMNTEAFF,TGTGCCTGGGACAGGGGGATGAACACTGAAGCTTTCTTT
TRBJ2-2,TRBD1,TRBV7-8,.,CASSSLGQGAPGELFF,TGTGCCAGCAGCTCTCTCGGACAGGGAGCACCCGGGGAGCTGTTTTTT
TRBJ1-1,.,TRBV29-1,.,CSVANSEAFF,TGCAGCGTTGCGAACAGTGAAGCTTTCTTT
TRBJ2-5,TRBD1,TRBV27,.,CASSLTGGLGETQYF,TGTGCCAGCAGTTTGACAGGGGGCTTAGGGGAGACCCAGTACTTC
TRBJ2-2,TRBD1,TRBV19,.,CASSIGQENTGELFF,TGTGCCAGTAGTATCGGACAGGAGAACACCGGGGAGCTGTTTTTT
TRBJ2-4,.,TRBV11-1,.,CASSLGPGWGKNIQYF,TGTGCCAGCAGCTTAGGCCCAGGGTGGGGCAAAAACATTCAGTACTTC
TRBJ2-7,TRBD1,TRBV6-5,.,CASSYSGTDAYEQYF,TGTGCCAGCAGTTACTCTGGGACAGACGCCTACGAGCAGTACTTC
TRBJ2-3,TRBD2,TRBV18,.,CASSPPVTSVSTDTQYF,TGTGCCAGCTCACCACCAGTGACTAGCGTTAGCACAGATACGCAGTATTTT
TRBJ2-1,.,TRBV7-6,once,CASSLGLVDEQFF,TGTGCCAGCAGCTTAGGACTAGTGGATGAGCAGTTCTTC
TRBJ1-5,.,TRBV6-1,.,CASSANRAPNQPQHF,TGTGCCAGCAGCGCTAACAGGGCCCCAAATCAGCCCCAGCATTTT
TRBJ1-2,TRBD1,TRBV19,.,CASSISGQGGGYTF,TGTGCCAGTAGTATTTCGGGACAGGGAGGTGGCTACACCTTC
TRBJ2-2,TRBD2,TRBV11-3,.,CASSSGRGNTGELFF,TGTGCCAGCAGCAGCGGGAGGGGGAACACCGGGGAGCTGTTTTTT
TRBJ1-2,.,TRBV19,.,CASTLIEDGNYGYTF,TGTGCCAGTACTCTTATCGAGGACGGTAACTATGGCTACACCTTC
TRBJ1-5,.,TRBV28,.,CASCVQPNQPQHF,TGTGCCAGCTGCGTCCAGCCCAATCAGCCCCAGCATTTT
TRBJ1-2,.,TRBV4-1,.,CASSQQPSYGYTF,TGCGCCAGCAGCCAACAACCGAGCTATGGCTACACCTTC
TRBJ1-5,.,TRBV28,.,CASSFHRSNQPQHF,TGTGCCAGCAGTTTTCACCGGAGCAATCAGCCCCAGCATTTT
TRBJ2-1,TRBD2,TRBV5-1,.,CASRQNPQAGGPGNEQFF,TGCGCCAGCAGGCAGAACCCCCAAGCGGGAGGGCCGGGAAATGAGCAGTTCTTC
TRBJ2-7,.,TRBV7-9,.,CASSLGEASYEQYF,TGTGCCAGCAGCTTAGGCGAAGCGTCCTACGAGCAGTACTTC
TRBJ1-5,.,TRBV18,.,CASSPRFQGSEGNQPQHF,TGTGCCAGCTCACCACGTTTTCAGGGGAGTGAGGGCAATCAGCCCCAGCATTTT
TRBJ2-1,TRBD2,TRBV25-1,.,CASSRGAGYNEQFF,TGTGCCAGCAGTCGAGGAGCGGGGTACAATGAGCAGTTCTTC
TRBJ1-4,.,TRBV27,.,CASSFSPTWGGEKLFF,TGTGCCAGCAGTTTTTCCCCGACATGGGGCGGTGAAAAACTGTTTTTT
TRBJ1-2,.,TRBV29-1,.,CSVDSGDYGYTF,TGCAGCGTGGACAGCGGGGACTATGGCTACACCTTC
TRBJ2-7,.,TRBV28,.,CASSPQGNEQYF,TGTGCCAGCAGTCCCCAGGGAAACGAGCAGTACTTC
TRBJ2-7,.,TRBV6-1,.,CASSRLVSEQYF,TGTGCCAGCAGTCGACTAGTGAGCGAGCAGTACTTC
TRBJ2-1,.,TRBV11-2,once,CASSLGGGRLNEQFF,TGTGCCAGCAGCTTGGGAGGGGGGCGACTTAATGAGCAGTTCTTC
TRBJ1-2,TRBD1,TRBV27,.,CASSLKRGTDSSLYGYTF,TGTGCCAGCAGTTTAAAACGTGGGACAGATTCTTCCCTCTATGGCTACACCTTC
TRBJ1-2,.,TRBV5-1,.,CASSRGRQDYGYTF,TGCGCCAGCAGCCGCGGGAGGCAGGACTATGGCTACACCTTC
TRBJ1-2,.,TRBV6-6,.,CASSFDSNYGYTF,TGTGCCAGCAGTTTCGACAGTAACTATGGCTACACCTTC
TRBJ2-5,TRBD1,TRBV18,once,CASSLDRDRAGETQYF,TGTGCCAGCTCCCTCGACCGGGACAGGGCTGGAGAGACCCAGTACTTC
TRBJ2-3,.,TRBV11-2,.,CASSFGSQSSTDTQYF,TGTGCCAGCAGCTTCGGGTCTCAATCTAGCACAGATACGCAGTATTTT
TRBJ2-7,.,TRBV28,.,CASVTRNPYEQYF,TGTGCCAGCGTAACAAGAAACCCATACGAGCAGTACTTC
TRBJ2-5,.,TRBV7-9,few,CASSPGQSWSYF,TGTGCCAGCAGCCCAGGACAGTCGTGGAGTTACTTC
TRBJ1-2,TRBD1,TRBV25-1,.,CASSRTGSLYGYTF,TGTGCCAGCAGTAGGACAGGGTCCCTCTATGGCTACACCTTC
TRBJ2-2,.,TRBV30,once,CAWSAGPPGRTGELFF,TGTGCCTGGAGTGCCGGACCGCCGGGGCGCACCGGGGAGCTGTTTTTT
TRBJ2-7,.,TRBV2,once,CASRQVFLRPYEQYF,TGTGCCAGCAGACAGGTCTTCCTTCGACCCTACGAGCAGTACTTC
TRBJ1-3,TRBD1,TRBV6-5,.,CASSWGDRASGNTIYF,TGTGCCAGCAGTTGGGGGGACAGGGCCTCTGGAAACACCATATATTTT
TRBJ2-2,TRBD2,TRBV5-1,.,CASSLREGTGELFF,TGCGCCAGCTCCCTTAGGGAGGGAACCGGGGAGCTGTTTTTT
TRBJ1-5,.,TRBV19,few,CASRDGGNQPQHF,TGTGCCAGTAGGGACGGGGGCAATCAGCCCCAGCATTTT
TRBJ2-7,.,TRBV4-2,.,CASSQGQTYEQYF,TGTGCCAGCAGCCAAGGACAGACCTACGAGCAGTACTTC
TRBJ2-3,.,TRBV5-4,.,CASSGRAGYGTDTQYF,TGTGCCAGCAGCGGGCGGGCGGGCTATGGGACAGATACGCAGTATTTT
TRBJ2-1,TRBD1,TRBV5-1,.,CASSWPSGTGYQEQFF,TGCGCCAGCAGTTGGCCCTCCGGGACAGGGTATCAGGAGCAGTTCTTC
TRBJ2-7,.,TRBV5-1,few,CASSRSQGDPYEQYF,TGCGCCAGCAGCCGATCACAGGGTGATCCCTACGAGCAGTACTTC
TRBJ2-5,TRBD1,TRBV7-9,.,CASSLGQGYGETQYF,TGTGCCAGCAGCTTAGGACAGGGTTACGGAGAGACCCAGTACTTC